The clone carrying this T cell receptor (beta chain) was recorded at least ten times. Its target is unknown. No treatment had been given to any patient before thyroid surgery. The data originate from a study of metastatic and nonmetastatic thyroid tumors. TCRdb redid the clone calls on the PCR reads using MiXCR. The repertoire includes about 93,000 clones, 12% of them detected once, and 10% to 12% sits in the top ten. Trimming at V came to 0 bases and at J to 8 bases, leaving 4 bases not matched to a gene. CDR3 length equals 14 residues. CDR1 is SGDLS and CDR2 is YYNGEE in the germline V gene. Points from the study as a whole: Within blood and tumor, benign nodules reportedly had significantly lower TCR beta diversity than malignant thyroid tumors did.

Material for sequencing was blood. The J gene is TRBJ2-1, the V gene TRBV9; TRBD2 agrees at 8 bases. The sequence was collected from a female donor with papillary thyroid cancer or a benign thyroid nodule (not recorded which). Some clones in this sample may be carry-over from other donors' samples. The CDR3 is CASSVDGRADEQFF. The CDR3 region has the DNA TGTGCCAGCAGCGTAGACGGGAGGGCCGATGAGCAGTTCTTC. The full variable domain, its missing parts supplied by reference TRBV9 and TRBJ2-1, is DSGVTQTPKHLITATGQRVTLRCSPRSGDLSVYWYQQSLDQGLQFLIQYYNGEERAKGNILERFSAQQFPDLHSELNLSSLELGDSALYFCASSVDGRADEQFFGPGTRLTVL.